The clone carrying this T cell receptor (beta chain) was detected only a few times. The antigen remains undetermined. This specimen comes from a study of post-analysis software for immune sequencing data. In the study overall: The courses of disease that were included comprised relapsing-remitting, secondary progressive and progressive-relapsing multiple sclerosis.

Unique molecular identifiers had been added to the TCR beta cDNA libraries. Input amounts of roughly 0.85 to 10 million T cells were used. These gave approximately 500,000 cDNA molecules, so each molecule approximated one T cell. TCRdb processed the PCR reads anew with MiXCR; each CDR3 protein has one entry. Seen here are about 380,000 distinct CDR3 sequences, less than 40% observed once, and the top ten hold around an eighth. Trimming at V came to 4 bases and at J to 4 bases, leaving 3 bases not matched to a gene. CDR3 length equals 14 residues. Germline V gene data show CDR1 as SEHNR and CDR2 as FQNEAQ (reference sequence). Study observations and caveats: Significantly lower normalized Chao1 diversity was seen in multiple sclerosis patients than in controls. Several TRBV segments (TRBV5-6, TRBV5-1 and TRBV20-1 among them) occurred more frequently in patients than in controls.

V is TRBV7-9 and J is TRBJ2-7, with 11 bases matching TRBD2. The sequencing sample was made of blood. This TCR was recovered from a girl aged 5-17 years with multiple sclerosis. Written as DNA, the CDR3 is TGTGCCAGCAGCTCACTAGCGGGGGTGTACGAGCAGTACTTC. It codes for CASSSLAGVYEQYF.